Following are 7 T cell receptor beta chains from one sample sequenced in a study of T cell repertoires in cytomegalovirus infection (dated by TCRdb to about 2019). Their antigens remain unidentified. In the paper's terms, the treatment or condition label means: in vitro stimulation with specific CMV peptide epitopes to enrich CMV-specific T cells. Data came from an Illumina HiSeq 1500. Through fastp at Q25 and MiXCR, TCRdb rebuilt clones from the public reads, retaining in-frame beta chains. Rows are unified per CDR3 protein, each entry keeping the most common DNA and genes. In this sample the table shows about 470,000 distinct CDR3 sequences, about 39% of which occur a single time. The leading ten clones occupy around 45% of the sample. Sequenced material: cultured PBMCs, taken from culture after CMV antigen stimulation. Receptor source: a human donor in good health (CMV status not recorded). Some clones in this sample may be carry-over from other donors' samples.

The chain combines TRBV7-2 with TRBJ2-3, with TRBD2 as a possible D gene (6 bases). V lost 2 bases and J lost 0, with 12 bases in between. Per germline, CDR1 SGHTA and CDR2 FQGNSA. The CDR3 runs 16 residues. The CDR3 sequence is CASSLRAGLSTDTQYF. The DNA for the CDR3 is TGTGCCAGCAGCTTAAGAGCGGGCTTGAGCACAGATACGCAGTATTTT.

This clonotype was picked up a small number of times. This chain uses TRBV10-3 with TRBJ1-5; 7 nucleotides match TRBD1. The V segment lost 6 bases and the J segment 11 bases; nucleotides outside the gene matches: 7. The germline CDR1 and CDR2 sequences are ENHRY and SYGVKD. CDR3 length equals 12 residues. The CDR3 coding sequence is TGTGCCATCAGCTCAGCCCAGGGGGCCCAGCATTTT. Amino acid sequence: CAISSAQGAQHF.

The V and J genes are TRBV20-1 and TRBJ1-1, with D tentatively TRBD1 (5 bases). V dropped 4 bases and J dropped 0 bases, with 12 bases sitting between them. The length of the CDR3 is 14 residues. Germline CDR1 reads DFQATT; CDR2 reads SNEGSKA (reference sequence). The CDR3, as DNA: TGCAGTGCTAAAAAGGGGTTTATGAACACTGAAGCTTTCTTT. This sequence encodes CSAKKGFMNTEAFF.

The rearrangement links TRBV7-2 to TRBJ1-2, with TRBD1 identical over 7 bases. Germline values: CDR1 SGHTA, CDR2 FQGNSA. The CDR3 loop spans 15 amino acids. V dropped 5 bases and J dropped 0; count of bases not matched to a gene: 6. This CDR3 reads CASSPQGIANYGYTF. The CDR3 nucleotides read TGTGCCAGCAGCCCACAGGGGATAGCTAACTATGGCTACACCTTC.

The chain has TRBV7-2 and TRBJ2-6, with a possible D match to TRBD1 (6 bases). The germline V gene encodes CDR1 SGHTA and CDR2 FQGNSA. This CDR3 is 16 amino acids long. Trimming stripped 4 bases from V and 3 bases from J, with 13 bases between. In DNA form, the CDR3 reads TGTGCCAGCAGCTCACAGGGCGTAAGTGGGGCCAACGTCCTGACTTTC. This translates into CASSSQGVSGANVLTF.

The chain is built from TRBV6-1 and TRBJ1-1; the D gene is possibly TRBD1 (6 bases). The V gene's germline CDR1 is MNHNS and CDR2 SASEGT. The V end lost 4 bases, the J end lost 3 bases, and 12 bases lay between the germline ends. CDR3 size: 14 residues. The CDR3 sequence: CASSAGTLDTEAFF. The CDR3 DNA reads as TGTGCCAGCAGTGCCGGGACACTCGACACTGAAGCTTTCTTT.

This clonotype was counted between two and nine times. The chain employs TRBV11-2 and TRBJ2-2, with 7 bases aligning to TRBD2. Germline CDR1 and CDR2: SGHAT and FQNNGV. Trimming at V came to 5 bases and at J to 1 base, leaving 7 bases not matched to a gene. There are 16 residues in the CDR3. The DNA for the CDR3 is TGTGCCAGCAGCCCGTTGACTAGCTTGAACACCGGGGAGCTGTTTTTT. It yields the protein CASSPLTSLNTGELFF.